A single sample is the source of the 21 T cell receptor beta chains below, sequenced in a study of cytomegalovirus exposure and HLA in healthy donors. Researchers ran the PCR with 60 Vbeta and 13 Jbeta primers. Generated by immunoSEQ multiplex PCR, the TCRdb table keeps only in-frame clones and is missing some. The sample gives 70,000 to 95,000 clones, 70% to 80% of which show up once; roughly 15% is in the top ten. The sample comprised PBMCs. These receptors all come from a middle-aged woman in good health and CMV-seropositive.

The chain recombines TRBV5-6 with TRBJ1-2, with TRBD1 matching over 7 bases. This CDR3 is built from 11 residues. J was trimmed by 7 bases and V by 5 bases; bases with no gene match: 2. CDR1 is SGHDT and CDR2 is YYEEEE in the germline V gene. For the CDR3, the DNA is TGTGCCAGCAGACGGGACAGTGGCTACACCTTC. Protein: CASRRDSGYTF.

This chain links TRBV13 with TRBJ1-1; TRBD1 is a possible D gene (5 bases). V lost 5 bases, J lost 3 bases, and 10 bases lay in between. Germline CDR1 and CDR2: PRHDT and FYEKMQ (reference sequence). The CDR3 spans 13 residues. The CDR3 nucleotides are TGTGCCAGCAGCGGCGGGGGGGACACTGAAGCTTTCTTT. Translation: CASSGGGDTEAFF.

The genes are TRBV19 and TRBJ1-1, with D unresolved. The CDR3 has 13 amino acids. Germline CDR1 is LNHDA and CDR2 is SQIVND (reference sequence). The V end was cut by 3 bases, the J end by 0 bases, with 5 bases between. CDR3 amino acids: CASSMAVNTEAFF. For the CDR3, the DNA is TGTGCCAGTAGTATGGCTGTGAACACTGAAGCTTTCTTT. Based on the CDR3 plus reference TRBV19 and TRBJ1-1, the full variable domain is DGGITQSPKYLFRKEGQNVTLSCEQNLNHDAMYWYRQDPGQGLRLIYYSQIVNDFQKGDIAEGYSVSREKKESFPLTVTSAQKNPTAFYLCASSMAVNTEAFFGQGTRLTVV.

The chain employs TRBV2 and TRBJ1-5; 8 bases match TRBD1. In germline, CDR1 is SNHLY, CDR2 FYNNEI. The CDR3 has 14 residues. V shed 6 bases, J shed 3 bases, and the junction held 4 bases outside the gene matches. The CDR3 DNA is TGTGCCAGCAGGAGGACAGGGCCCAATCAGCCCCAGCATTTT. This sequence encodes CASRRTGPNQPQHF.

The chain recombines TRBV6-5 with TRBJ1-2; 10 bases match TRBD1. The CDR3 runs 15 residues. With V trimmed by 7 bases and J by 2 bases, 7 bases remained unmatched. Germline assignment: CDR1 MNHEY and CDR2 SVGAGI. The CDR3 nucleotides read TGTGCCAGCATGCCCGGGACAGGGGTAAACTATGGCTACACCTTC. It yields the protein CASMPGTGVNYGYTF.

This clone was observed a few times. CDR3 residues: CASSLSGVETQYF. The CDR3, as DNA: TGTGCCAGCAGCTTATCAGGGGTCGAGACCCAGTACTTC. The chain employs TRBV13 and TRBJ2-5, with a weak D call TRBD1 (6 bases). With 2 bases removed from V and 5 bases from J, the gap between germline ends came to 9 bases. The CDR3 spans 13 residues. Germline CDR1 reads PRHDT; CDR2 reads FYEKMQ (reference sequence).

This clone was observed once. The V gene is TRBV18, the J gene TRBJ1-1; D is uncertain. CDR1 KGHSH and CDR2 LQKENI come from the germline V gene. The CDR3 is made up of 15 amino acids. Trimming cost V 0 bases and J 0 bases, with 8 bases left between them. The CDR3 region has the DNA TGTGCCAGCTCACCACCCCCAGGTTTGAACACTGAAGCTTTCTTT. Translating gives CASSPPPGLNTEAFF.

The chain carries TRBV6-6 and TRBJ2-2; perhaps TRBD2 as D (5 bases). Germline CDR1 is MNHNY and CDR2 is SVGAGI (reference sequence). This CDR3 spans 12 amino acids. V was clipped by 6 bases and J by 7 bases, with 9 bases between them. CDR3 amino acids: CASSPGDGELFF. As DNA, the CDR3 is TGTGCCAGCAGCCCCGGGGACGGGGAGCTGTTTTTT.

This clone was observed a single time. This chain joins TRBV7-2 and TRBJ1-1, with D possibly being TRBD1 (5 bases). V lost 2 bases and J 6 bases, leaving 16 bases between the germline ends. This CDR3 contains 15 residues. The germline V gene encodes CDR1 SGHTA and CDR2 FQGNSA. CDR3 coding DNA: TGTGCCAGCAGCTTAAAAGGAGACAGCCTATCTGAAGCTTTCTTT. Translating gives CASSLKGDSLSEAFF.

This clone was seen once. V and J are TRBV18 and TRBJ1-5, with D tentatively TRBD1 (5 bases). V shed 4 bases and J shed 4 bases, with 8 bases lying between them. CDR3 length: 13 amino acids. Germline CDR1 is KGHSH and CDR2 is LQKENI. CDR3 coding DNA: TGTGCCAGCTCACTAGACAGAAATCAGCCCCAGCATTTT. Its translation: CASSLDRNQPQHF.

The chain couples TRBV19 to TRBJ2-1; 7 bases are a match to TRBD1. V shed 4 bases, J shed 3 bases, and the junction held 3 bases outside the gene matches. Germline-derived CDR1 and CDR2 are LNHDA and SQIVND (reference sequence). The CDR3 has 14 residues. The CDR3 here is CASSTTGSYNEQFF. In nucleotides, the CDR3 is TGTGCCAGTAGTACGACAGGGAGCTACAATGAGCAGTTCTTC.

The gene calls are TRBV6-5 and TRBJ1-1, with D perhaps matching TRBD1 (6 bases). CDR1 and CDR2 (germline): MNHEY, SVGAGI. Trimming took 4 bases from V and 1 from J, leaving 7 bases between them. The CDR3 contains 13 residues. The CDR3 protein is CASSWGQNTEAFF. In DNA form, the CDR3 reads TGTGCCAGCAGTTGGGGACAGAACACTGAAGCTTTCTTT.

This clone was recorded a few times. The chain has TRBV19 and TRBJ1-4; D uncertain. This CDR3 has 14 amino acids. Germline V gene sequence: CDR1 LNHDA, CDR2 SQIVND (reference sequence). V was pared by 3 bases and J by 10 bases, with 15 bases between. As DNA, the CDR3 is TGTGCCAGTAGTATGGGAGCCCTTGCGGGAAAACTGTTTTTT. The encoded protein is CASSMGALAGKLFF.

The DNA for the CDR3 is TGTGCCAGCAACAGAGGGGGACAGGACACAGATACGCAGTATTTT. It codes for CASNRGGQDTDTQYF. The chain has TRBV2 and TRBJ2-3; 8 bases agree with TRBD1. With 7 bases clipped from V and 2 bases from J, the junction kept 8 bases outside the gene matches. The germline gives CDR1 SNHLY, CDR2 FYNNEI. The CDR3 has 15 amino acids. The entire variable domain, with the rest obtained from reference TRBV2 and TRBJ2-3, is as follows: EPEVTQTPSHQVTQMGQEVILRCVPISNHLYFYWYRQILGQKVEFLVSFYNNEISEKSEIFDDQFSVERPDGSNFTLKIRSTKLEDSAMYFCASNRGGQDTDTQYFGPGTRLTVL.

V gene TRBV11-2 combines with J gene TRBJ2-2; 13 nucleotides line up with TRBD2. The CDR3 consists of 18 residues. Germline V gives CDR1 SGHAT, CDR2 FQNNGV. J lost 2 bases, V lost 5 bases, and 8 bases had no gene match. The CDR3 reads CASSPRTSGGPNTGELFF. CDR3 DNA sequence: TGTGCCAGCAGCCCACGGACTAGCGGGGGCCCTAACACCGGGGAGCTGTTTTTT.

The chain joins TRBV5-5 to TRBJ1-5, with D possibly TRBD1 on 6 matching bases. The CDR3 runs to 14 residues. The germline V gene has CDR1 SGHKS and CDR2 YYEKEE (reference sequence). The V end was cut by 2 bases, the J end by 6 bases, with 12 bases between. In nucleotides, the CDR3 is TGTGCCAGCAGCTTTGGGGGCCCCGGTCAGCCCCAGCATTTT. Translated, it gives CASSFGGPGQPQHF.

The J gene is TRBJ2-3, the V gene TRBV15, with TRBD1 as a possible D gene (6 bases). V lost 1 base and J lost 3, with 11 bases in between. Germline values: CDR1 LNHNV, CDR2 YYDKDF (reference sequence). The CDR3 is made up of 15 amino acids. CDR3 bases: TGTGCCACCAGCAGAGCACAGGGTATAACAGATACGCAGTATTTT. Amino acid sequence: CATSRAQGITDTQYF.

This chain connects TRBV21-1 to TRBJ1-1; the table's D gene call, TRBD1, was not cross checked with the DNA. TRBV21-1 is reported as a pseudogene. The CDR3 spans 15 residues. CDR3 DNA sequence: TGTGCCAGCAGCAAAGAAAGGCGCAGGGTTGTCAAAGCTTTCTTT. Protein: CASSKERRRVVKAFF.

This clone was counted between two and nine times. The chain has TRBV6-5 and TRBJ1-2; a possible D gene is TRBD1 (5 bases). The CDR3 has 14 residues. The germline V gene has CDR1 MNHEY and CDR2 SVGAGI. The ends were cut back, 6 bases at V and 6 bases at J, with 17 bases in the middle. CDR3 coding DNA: TGTGCCAGCAGCCCATCGGGGGGGATAGATGGCTACACCTTC. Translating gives CASSPSGGIDGYTF.

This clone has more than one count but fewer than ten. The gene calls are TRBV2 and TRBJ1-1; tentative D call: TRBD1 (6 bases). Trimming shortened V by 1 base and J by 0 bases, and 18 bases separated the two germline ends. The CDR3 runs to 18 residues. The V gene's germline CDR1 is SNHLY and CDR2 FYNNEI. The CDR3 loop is CASSEDYRRQDLNTEAFF. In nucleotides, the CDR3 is TGTGCCAGCAGTGAAGATTACAGGAGACAGGACTTGAACACTGAAGCTTTCTTT.

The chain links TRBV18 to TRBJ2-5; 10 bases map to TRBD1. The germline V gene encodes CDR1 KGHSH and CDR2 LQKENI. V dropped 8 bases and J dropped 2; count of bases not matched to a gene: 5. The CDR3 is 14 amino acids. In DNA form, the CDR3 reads TGTGCCAGCGCGGACAGGGGGTATCAAGAGACCCAGTACTTC. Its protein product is CASADRGYQETQYF.